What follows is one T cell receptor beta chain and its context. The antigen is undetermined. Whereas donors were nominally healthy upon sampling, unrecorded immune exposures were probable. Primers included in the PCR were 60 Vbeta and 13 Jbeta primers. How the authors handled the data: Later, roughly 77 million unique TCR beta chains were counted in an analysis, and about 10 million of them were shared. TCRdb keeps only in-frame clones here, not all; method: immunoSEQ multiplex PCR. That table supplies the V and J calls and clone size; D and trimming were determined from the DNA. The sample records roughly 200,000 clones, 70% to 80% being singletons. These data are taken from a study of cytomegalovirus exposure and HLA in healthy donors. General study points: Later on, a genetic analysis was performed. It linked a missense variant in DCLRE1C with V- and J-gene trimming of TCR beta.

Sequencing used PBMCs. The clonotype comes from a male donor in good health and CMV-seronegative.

CDR3 in amino acids: CASGRGLAGSAPYNEQFF. The CDR3 nucleotides read TGTGCCAGTGGGAGGGGGCTAGCGGGATCCGCCCCTTACAATGAGCAGTTCTTC. The J gene is TRBJ2-1, the V gene TRBV19; 9 bases agree with TRBD2. From germline, CDR1 is LNHDA and CDR2 SQIVND (reference sequence). CDR3 length: 18 amino acids. With 8 bases clipped from V and 4 bases from J, the junction kept 18 bases outside the gene matches.